Listed below are T cell receptor beta chains from one sample, sequenced in a study of cytomegalovirus exposure and HLA in healthy donors. Some clones are missing from TCRdb's copy, which holds only in-frame ones; the method was immunoSEQ multiplex PCR. This table has some 160,000 clones, approximately 80% appearing once. Sequencing was carried out using PBMCs. The source of these receptors is a male donor in good health and CMV-seronegative. Each CDR3 is given with its conserved first and last residue. Each record gives: V gene, clone size, J gene, D gene, CDR3 DNA, CDR3 protein. The D gene is left open where the match is weak. Rows give clone size only sometimes, using once, few, many, or a class for an expanded clone.

TRBV19	once	TRBJ2-1	TRBD2	TGTGCCAGTAGTGCGGGACTAGCGGGATTTGAGCAGTTCTTC	CASSAGLAGFEQFF
TRBV7-2	few	TRBJ1-6	.	TGTGCCAGCAGCTTACAAGGCGTCCCAGGGGAGCCCCTCCACTTT	CASSLQGVPGEPLHF
TRBV7-2	.	TRBJ2-5	.	TGTGCCAGCAGCCCCCCTGGTGGGCTTGGAGAGACCCAGTACTTC	CASSPPGGLGETQYF
TRBV9	.	TRBJ2-1	.	TGTGCCAGCAGCGTCCGGGAGTCCAGCTCCTACAATGAGCAGTTCTTC	CASSVRESSSYNEQFF
TRBV27	few	TRBJ1-6	.	TGTGCCAGCAGTGCCAGACAGGATAATTCACCCCTCCACTTT	CASSARQDNSPLHF
TRBV4-3	few	TRBJ2-7	.	TGCGCCAGCAGCCAAGAGAGGGGGAGGGTCTACGAGCAGTACTTC	CASSQERGRVYEQYF
TRBV5-4	few	TRBJ1-2	TRBD1	TGTGCCAGCACCTGGACAGGGTCGGGCTATGGCTACACCTTC	CASTWTGSGYGYTF
TRBV4-2	.	TRBJ1-5	.	TGTGCCAGCAGCCAAGATACGGGACTCTATCGGCAGCCCCAGCATTTT	CASSQDTGLYRQPQHF
TRBV5-4	.	TRBJ2-2	TRBD2	TGTGCCAGCAGACCGGGAGGCCCGAACACCGGGGAGCTGTTTTTT	CASRPGGPNTGELFF
TRBV13	.	TRBJ2-3	.	TGTGCCAGCAGCCCCCCTGTAGGGAGACGATACACGCAGTATTTT	CASSPPVGRRYTQYF
TRBV6-5	few	TRBJ1-1	.	TGTGCCAGCAGGATGACAGGCCTGAACACTGAAGCTTTCTTT	CASRMTGLNTEAFF
TRBV6-6	.	TRBJ2-7	TRBD2	TGTGCCAGCAGCCCCCCGCAGGGCGGGAGACCCTACGAGCAGTACTTC	CASSPPQGGRPYEQYF
TRBV5-4	.	TRBJ2-2	TRBD1	TGTGCCAGCAGCCCTGGGACAGGGGATCGGGAGCTGTTTTTT	CASSPGTGDRELFF
TRBV9	.	TRBJ1-2	.	TGTGCCAGCAGCTCAACCCTAAACAGGGATTCGAACTATGGCTACACCTTC	CASSSTLNRDSNYGYTF
TRBV28	once	TRBJ2-5	TRBD2	TGTGCCAGCAGTTTTGCTATAGCGGGAGGGCCGCGGGAGCAGTACTTC	CASSFAIAGGPREQYF
TRBV5-1	.	TRBJ2-5	.	TGCGCCAGCAGCTCACTTAGCGGACAAGAGACCCAGTACTTC	CASSSLSGQETQYF
TRBV9	.	TRBJ2-1	TRBD1	TGTGCCAGCAGCGTTCGGACAGGGGGCCACAATGAGCAGTTCTTC	CASSVRTGGHNEQFF
TRBV5-1	.	TRBJ2-2	TRBD1	TGCGCCAGCAGCGCTGGGACAGGGGTTACCGGGGAGCTGTTTTTT	CASSAGTGVTGELFF
TRBV4-2	.	TRBJ2-4	.	TGTGCCAGCAGCCAAGATCCCCTAGCCAAAAACATTCAGTACTTC	CASSQDPLAKNIQYF
TRBV27	once	TRBJ2-7	.	TGTGCCAGCAGAGTTTGGTTCGGGATGGCCGAGCAGTACTTC	CASRVWFGMAEQYF
TRBV28	.	TRBJ2-7	TRBD2	TGTGCCAGCAGGGTCCGGGACTACAACTACGAGCAGTACTTC	CASRVRDYNYEQYF
TRBV5-6	.	TRBJ2-5	TRBD1	TGTGCCAGCAGCTATACCGGGACAGGCCAAGAGACCCAGTACTTC	CASSYTGTGQETQYF
TRBV4-3	.	TRBJ2-2	.	TGCGCCAGCAGCCAAGTTTTCCAGGGCATGAACACCGGGGAGCTGTTTTTT	CASSQVFQGMNTGELFF
TRBV7-9	.	TRBJ1-4	.	TGTGCCAGCAGCCATTCCGTGGGAGCAACTAATGAAAAACTGTTTTTT	CASSHSVGATNEKLFF
TRBV29-1	.	TRBJ1-5	TRBD1	TGCAGCGCTCGACAGGGTGGTCAGCCCCAGCATTTT	CSARQGGQPQHF
TRBV11-2	.	TRBJ2-1	TRBD2	TGTGCCAGCATAAGCGGGACTAGCTCCTACAATGAGCAGTTCTTC	CASISGTSSYNEQFF
TRBV28	.	TRBJ1-2	.	TGTGCCAGCAGTGTCCAGGGTCCGGGCTACACCTTC	CASSVQGPGYTF
TRBV27	.	TRBJ2-7	TRBD2	TGTGCCAGCAGTCCCGACCTAGCGGGGGGGACCCCCTACGAGCAGTACTTC	CASSPDLAGGTPYEQYF
TRBV4-1	few	TRBJ2-1	.	TGCGCCAGCAGCCAACTTGGGCGGGGGCCTTCCTACAATGAGCAGTTCTTC	CASSQLGRGPSYNEQFF
TRBV7-3	.	TRBJ2-2	.	TGTGCCAGCAGCTTAATTCAGGCCGGGGAGCTGTTTTTT	CASSLIQAGELFF
TRBV7-9	.	TRBJ2-1	TRBD2	TGTGCCAGCAGCTTATTAGGCGGGAGCGGAGGTGAGCAGTTCTTC	CASSLLGGSGGEQFF
TRBV5-1	once	TRBJ2-5	.	TGCGCCAGCAGCTTGGGGGACAAGCAAGAGACCCAGTACTTC	CASSLGDKQETQYF
TRBV6-1	.	TRBJ1-5	TRBD1	TGTGCCACCCAGGGGGTTAGCAATCAGCCCCAGCATTTT	CATQGVSNQPQHF
TRBV27	.	TRBJ2-1	TRBD2	TGTGCCAGCAGTTTACTCCCCCGGACTAGCGGAGCCCCTAAGCAGTTCTTC	CASSLLPRTSGAPKQFF
TRBV7-2	.	TRBJ2-3	.	TGTGCCAGCAGCCCAACCTACTACACAGATACGCAGTATTTT	CASSPTYYTDTQYF
TRBV28	.	TRBJ1-5	.	TGTGCCAGCAGTTTCAGGGGTCAGGCCGCGCTCAATCAGCCCCAGCATTTT	CASSFRGQAALNQPQHF
TRBV4-2	.	TRBJ2-5	.	TGTGCCAGCAGCCAAGGCTCGGGGGAGACCCAGTACTTC	CASSQGSGETQYF
TRBV4-3	.	TRBJ2-5	TRBD2	TGCGCCAGCAGCCAAGACACCCTCCGACTAGCGGGAGGGAGAAAGACCCAGTACTTC	CASSQDTLRLAGGRKTQYF
TRBV5-1	.	TRBJ1-4	.	TGCGCCAGCAGCTCCCCAACACAGGGCCCAAATGAAAAACTGTTTTTT	CASSSPTQGPNEKLFF
TRBV5-1	.	TRBJ2-1	TRBD1	TGCGCCAGCCGGGACAGGGGCGACGAGCAGTTCTTC	CASRDRGDEQFF
TRBV7-3	.	TRBJ2-5	TRBD1	TGTGCCAGCAGCTCGACAGGGGCAGAGACCCAGTACTTC	CASSSTGAETQYF
TRBV4-3	.	TRBJ2-7	.	TGCGCCAGCAGCCAAGATGCCGGGGAAGACGAGCAGTACTTC	CASSQDAGEDEQYF
TRBV19	.	TRBJ1-1	TRBD1	TGTGCCAGTAGTATGGCAGGGGGCACTGAAGCTTTCTTT	CASSMAGGTEAFF
TRBV7-6	.	TRBJ2-7	TRBD2	TGTGCCAGCAGCTTAGAACTAGCGGGCTCCTACGAGCAGTACTTC	CASSLELAGSYEQYF
TRBV19	.	TRBJ1-1	.	TGTGCCAGTAGTATTTTAAACAGACCGAACACTGAAGCTTTCTTT	CASSILNRPNTEAFF
TRBV6-5	.	TRBJ1-1	.	TGTGCCAGCAGTTTGGTGCCGCCGATTCGGGACACTGAAGCTTTCTTT	CASSLVPPIRDTEAFF
TRBV7-8	.	TRBJ2-1	TRBD2	TGTGCCAGCAGCTTAGAAGCTAGCGGGGCCTCCTACAATGAGCAGTTCTTC	CASSLEASGASYNEQFF